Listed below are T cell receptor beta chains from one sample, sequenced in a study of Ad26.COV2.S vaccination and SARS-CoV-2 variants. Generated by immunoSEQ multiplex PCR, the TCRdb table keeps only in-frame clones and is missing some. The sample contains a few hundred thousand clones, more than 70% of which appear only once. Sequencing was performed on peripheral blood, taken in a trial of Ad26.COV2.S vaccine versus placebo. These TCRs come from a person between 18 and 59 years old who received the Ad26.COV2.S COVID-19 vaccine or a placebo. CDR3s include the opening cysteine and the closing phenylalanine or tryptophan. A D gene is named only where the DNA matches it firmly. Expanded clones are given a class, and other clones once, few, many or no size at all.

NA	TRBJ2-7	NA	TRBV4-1	CASSQDWPGSSYEQYF	TGCGCCAGCAGCCAAGATTGGCCAGGGAGTAGCTACGAGCAGTACTTC
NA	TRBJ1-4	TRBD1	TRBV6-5	CASISTGANEKLFF	TGTGCCAGCATATCGACAGGGGCAAATGAAAAACTGTTTTTT
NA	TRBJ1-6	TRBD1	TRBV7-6	CASSATGVNSPLHF	TGTGCCAGCAGCGCTACAGGGGTTAATTCACCCCTCCACTTT
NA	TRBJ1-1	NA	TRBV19	CASSIGQFVTEAFF	TGTGCCAGTAGTATAGGTCAGTTCGTCACTGAAGCTTTCTTT
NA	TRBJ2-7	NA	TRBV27	CASSPDGSYEQYF	TGTGCCAGCAGTCCGGACGGCTCCTACGAGCAGTACTTC
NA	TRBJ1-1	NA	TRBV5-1	CASSPRGGEAFF	TGCGCCAGCAGCCCCAGGGGAGGGGAGGCTTTCTTT
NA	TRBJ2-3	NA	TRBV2	CASRTSGGTDTQYF	TGTGCCAGCCGGACTTCGGGAGGCACAGATACGCAGTATTTT
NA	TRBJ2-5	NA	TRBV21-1	CASSKDADGKLQETQYF	TGTGCCAGCAGCAAAGACGCGGACGGAAAATTACAAGAGACCCAGTACTTC
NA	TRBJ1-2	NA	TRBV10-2	CASSELGPKSYGYTF	TGCGCCAGCAGTGAGCTCGGCCCTAAATCCTATGGCTACACCTTC
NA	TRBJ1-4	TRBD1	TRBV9	CASSVGGGTGAGKLFF	TGTGCCAGCAGCGTAGGAGGGGGGACAGGGGCAGGAAAACTGTTTTTT
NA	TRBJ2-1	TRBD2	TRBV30	CAWSVGGRAGNEQFF	TGTGCCTGGAGTGTCGGCGGGAGGGCGGGGAATGAGCAGTTCTTC
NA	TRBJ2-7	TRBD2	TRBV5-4	CASSSSGTNEQYF	TGTGCCAGCAGCTCTAGCGGGACCAACGAGCAGTACTTC
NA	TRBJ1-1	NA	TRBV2	CASSELPPGGGTEAFF	TGTGCCAGCAGTGAACTTCCGCCAGGCGGAGGCACTGAAGCTTTCTTT
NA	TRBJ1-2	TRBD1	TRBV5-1	CASSTPGQDYGYTF	TGCGCCAGCAGCACCCCGGGACAGGATTATGGCTACACCTTC
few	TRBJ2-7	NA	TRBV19	CASSVSSWGSYEQYF	TGTGCCAGTAGCGTTAGTAGTTGGGGGTCCTACGAGCAGTACTTC
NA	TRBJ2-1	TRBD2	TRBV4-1	CASSPLAGGDNEQFF	TGCGCCAGCAGCCCGCTAGCGGGGGGGGACAATGAGCAGTTCTTC
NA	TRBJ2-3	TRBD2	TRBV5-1	CASMGGGAGTDTQYF	TGCGCCAGCATGGGCGGGGGGGCCGGCACAGATACGCAGTATTTT
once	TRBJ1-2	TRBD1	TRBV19	CASSNRTGGGYGYTF	TGTGCCAGTAGTAACCGGACAGGGGGCGGCTATGGCTACACCTTC
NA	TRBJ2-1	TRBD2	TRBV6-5	CASSPTSGSYDEQFF	TGTGCCAGCAGTCCTACTAGCGGGAGTTACGATGAGCAGTTCTTC
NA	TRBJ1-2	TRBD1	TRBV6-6	CASSYTGTDYGYTF	TGTGCCAGCAGTTACACCGGGACAGACTATGGCTACACCTTC
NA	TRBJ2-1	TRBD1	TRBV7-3	CASSPWTGSNEQFF	TGTGCCAGCAGCCCTTGGACAGGGTCTAATGAGCAGTTCTTC
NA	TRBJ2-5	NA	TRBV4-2	CASSQAQGYQETQYF	TGTGCCAGCAGCCAGGCTCAGGGTTACCAAGAGACCCAGTACTTC
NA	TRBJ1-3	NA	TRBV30	CAWNRRNSGNTIYF	TGTGCCTGGAATAGACGAAACTCTGGAAACACCATATATTTT
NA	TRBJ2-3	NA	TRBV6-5	CASRPTGTSTDTQYF	TGTGCCAGCAGGCCCACAGGGACGAGCACAGATACGCAGTATTTT
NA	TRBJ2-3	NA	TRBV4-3	CASSQEMWEDTQYF	TGCGCCAGCAGCCAAGAAATGTGGGAGGATACGCAGTATTTT
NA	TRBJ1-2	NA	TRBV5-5	CASSLGVEESVYGYTF	TGTGCCAGCAGCTTGGGGGTCGAGGAATCGGTATATGGCTACACCTTC
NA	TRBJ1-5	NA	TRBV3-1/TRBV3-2	CASSQYNSNQPQHF	TGTGCCAGCAGCCAGTACAATAGCAATCAGCCCCAGCATTTT
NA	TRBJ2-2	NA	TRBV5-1	CASTARGANTGELFF	TGCGCCAGCACCGCCCGAGGGGCGAACACCGGGGAGCTGTTTTTT
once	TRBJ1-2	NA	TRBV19	CASTPRAGSFNYGYTF	TGTGCCAGTACTCCCCGGGCAGGTAGCTTTAACTATGGCTACACCTTC
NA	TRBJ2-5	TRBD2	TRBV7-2	CASSLELAGGHQETQYF	TGTGCCAGCAGCTTAGAACTAGCGGGGGGGCATCAAGAGACCCAGTACTTC
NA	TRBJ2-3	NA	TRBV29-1	CSVSGLTADTQYF	TGCAGCGTTTCCGGACTAACTGCAGATACGCAGTATTTT
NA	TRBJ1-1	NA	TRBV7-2	CASSYAGQGVTEAFF	TGTGCCAGCAGCTACGCGGGGCAAGGGGTCACTGAAGCTTTCTTT
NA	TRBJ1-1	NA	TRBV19	CASMNSGSAEAFF	TGTGCCAGTATGAACTCAGGATCGGCTGAAGCTTTCTTT
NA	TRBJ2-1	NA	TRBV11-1	CASSPGGNPSYNEQFF	TGTGCCAGCAGCCCTGGGGGCAACCCGTCCTACAATGAGCAGTTCTTC
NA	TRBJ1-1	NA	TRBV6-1	CASSEGTQGRTEAFF	TGTGCCAGCAGTGAAGGGACACAGGGCCGCACTGAAGCTTTCTTT
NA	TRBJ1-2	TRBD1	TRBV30	CAWSGTGGQGTYYGYTF	TGTGCCTGGAGTGGGACCGGGGGACAGGGGACCTACTATGGCTACACCTTC
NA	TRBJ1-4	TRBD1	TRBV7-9	CASSSPRDRASANEKLFF	TGTGCCAGCAGCTCCCCCCGGGACAGGGCGTCGGCTAATGAAAAACTGTTTTTT
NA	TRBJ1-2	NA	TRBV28	CASRVTGHSLYGYTF	TGTGCCAGTCGGGTCACAGGGCATAGTCTCTATGGCTACACCTTC
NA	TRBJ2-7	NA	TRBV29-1	CSVVLVGRYEQYF	TGCAGCGTTGTACTAGTAGGGAGGTACGAGCAGTACTTC
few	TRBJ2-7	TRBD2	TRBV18	CASSPGGAGEQYF	TGTGCCAGCTCTCCGGGAGGCGCTGGAGAGCAGTACTTC
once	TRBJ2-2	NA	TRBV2	CASSDRVVYTGELFF	TGTGCCAGCAGTGACAGGGTGGTGTACACCGGGGAGCTGTTTTTT
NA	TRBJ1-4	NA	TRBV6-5	CASSYGTHYEKLFF	TGTGCCAGCAGTTACGGGACGCACTATGAAAAACTGTTTTTT
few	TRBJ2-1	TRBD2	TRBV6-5	CASSYGAGKNEQFF	TGTGCCAGCAGTTACGGAGCGGGAAAGAATGAGCAGTTCTTC
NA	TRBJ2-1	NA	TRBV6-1	CASSEVGEYEQFF	TGTGCCAGCAGTGAAGTGGGGGAGTATGAGCAGTTCTTC
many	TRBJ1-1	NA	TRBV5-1	CASSPRRAQDTEAFF	TGCGCCAGCAGCCCCCGACGGGCACAGGACACTGAAGCTTTCTTT